These 14 T cell receptor beta chains share one sample of origin, sequenced in a study of blood T cells in healthy people across ages. A second PCR, run for 7 to 11 cycles, used a sample-barcoded 5' primer plus a J-beta primer mix. In TCRdb, the 5' RACE reads were re-called with MiXCR into one record per CDR3 protein. In the table there are about 680,000 distinct CDR3 sequences, 45% to 50% of which are singletons. Source material: blood. The receptors were sampled from a woman aged 55-75 years in good health.

The chain couples TRBV2 to TRBJ1-2; D uncertain. The CDR3 runs 13 residues. Deletions cut 4 bases from V and 5 bases from J, with 11 bases between. Germline V gene data show CDR1 as SNHLY and CDR2 as FYNNEI. The CDR3: CASSGERNYGYTF. The CDR3 DNA follows: TGTGCCAGCAGTGGCGAGAGAAATTATGGCTACACCTTC.

The V and J genes are TRBV7-9 and TRBJ2-2, with a tentative D call TRBD2 (6 bases). Trimming removed 3 bases from V and 4 bases from J, with 12 bases in between. This CDR3 has 15 amino acids. Germline CDR1 is SEHNR and CDR2 is FQNEAQ (reference sequence). The CDR3 region is CASSFTGGRTGELFF. CDR3 sequence (DNA): TGTGCCAGCAGCTTTACCGGAGGGCGCACCGGGGAGCTGTTTTTT.

In its sample, this clonotype was seen a few times. The rearrangement joins TRBV6-2 or TRBV6-3 to TRBJ2-5; no clear D gene. The V end lost 0 bases, the J end lost 7 bases, and 15 bases lay between the germline ends. CDR1 and CDR2 from the germline V gene are MNHEY and SVGEGT. This CDR3 contains 15 residues. CDR3 DNA: TGTGCCAGCAGTTACTCGATCCAGGTGGTGGGGACCCAGTACTTC. Residues: CASSYSIQVVGTQYF.

On this clonotype: At one end the junction does not follow the germline gene, possibly because of a read error. The chain uses TRBV28 and TRBJ1-4; D remains unclear. Germline V gene lookup returns CDR1 MDHEN and CDR2 SYDVKM. CDR3 length: 14 amino acids. The CDR3 loop reads CACRPGVLGEKLFF. In nucleotides, the CDR3 is TGTGCCTGCAGGCCGGGAGTCTTGGGGGAAAAACTGTTTTTT.

The chain joins TRBV29-1 to TRBJ2-3, with 9 nucleotides matching TRBD1. Unmatched junction bases numbered 10, after V lost 6 bases and J lost 6 bases. This CDR3 region has 14 residues. From germline, CDR1 is SQVTM and CDR2 ANQGSEA. Written as DNA, the CDR3 is TGCAGCGTACAAGGGACAGGGAGGGGTGATACGCAGTATTTT. This encodes CSVQGTGRGDTQYF.

This clonotype was found many times. The chain combines TRBV29-1 with TRBJ2-1; 9 positions agree with TRBD2. From germline, CDR1 is SQVTM and CDR2 ANQGSEA. Trimming at V came to 2 bases and at J to 7 bases, leaving 6 bases not matched to a gene. The CDR3 extends over 14 amino acids. CDR3 sequence (DNA): TGCAGCGTTGAACGCGGGAGGGCCGGGAATGAGCAGTTCTTC. Translated, it gives CSVERGRAGNEQFF.

V is TRBV7-2 and J is TRBJ2-7; D remains unclear. The length of the CDR3 is 15 residues. Germline loops: CDR1 SGHTA, CDR2 FQGNSA. V gave up 1 base and J gave up 3 bases, with 13 bases separating them. This CDR3 reads CASSLGSGLYYEQYF. CDR3 DNA: TGTGCCAGCAGCTTAGGGTCAGGATTATACTACGAGCAGTACTTC.

At least ten counts were recorded for this clonotype. The chain recombines TRBV7-2 with TRBJ1-2; 7 nucleotides align to TRBD1. The length of the CDR3 is 15 residues. CDR1 SGHTA and CDR2 FQGNSA come from the germline V gene. V shed 4 bases and J 6 bases; nucleotides not matched to a gene: 11. Here the CDR3 DNA reads TGTGCCAGCAGCTCCTGGGACAGTATGGGGGATGGCTACACCTTC. Protein: CASSSWDSMGDGYTF.

This clonotype was seen a handful of times. This chain connects TRBV6-2 or TRBV6-3 to TRBJ2-7; TRBD1 might be the D (6 bases). The CDR3 sequence is 12 residues long. V dropped 7 bases and J dropped 4 bases, with 11 bases sitting between them. Germline CDR1 is MNHEY and CDR2 is SVGEGT. The CDR3 nucleotides are TGTGCCAGCATAGGACAGTTTTACGAGCAGTACTTC. This translates into CASIGQFYEQYF.

This clonotype was found once. The chain carries TRBV9 and TRBJ2-2, with 12 nucleotides matching TRBD1. Trimming cost V 4 bases and J 5 bases; bases outside gene matches: 6. CDR1 is SGDLS, CDR2 YYNGEE, per germline. CDR3 length: 16 residues. CDR3 nucleotides: TGTGCCAGCAGCTACCGGGACAGGGGGCATACCGGGGAGCTGTTTTTT. This sequence encodes CASSYRDRGHTGELFF.

This clonotype was picked up a small number of times. The rearrangement uses TRBV5-6 and TRBJ2-3; D gene ambiguous. Germline V gene sequence: CDR1 SGHDT, CDR2 YYEEEE. The V gene lost 4 bases and the J gene lost 2 bases, with 20 bases spanning the gap. There are 17 residues in the CDR3. The CDR3 loop reads CASSLQSYARTTDTQYF. For the CDR3, the DNA is TGTGCCAGCAGCCTGCAGTCCTACGCCAGAACCACAGATACGCAGTATTTT.

This rearrangement joins TRBV5-1 to TRBJ2-1, with D uncertain. V lost 4 bases and J lost 7, with 18 bases in between. CDR1 is SGHRS, CDR2 YFSETQ, per germline. The CDR3 runs 15 residues. This CDR3 is CASSGFQEWGNEQFF. The CDR3 DNA follows: TGCGCCAGCAGCGGGTTTCAGGAATGGGGTAATGAGCAGTTCTTC.

V and J are TRBV19 and TRBJ2-7; D is perhaps TRBD2 (5 bases). Germline-derived CDR1 and CDR2 are LNHDA and SQIVND (reference sequence). CDR3 length: 14 residues. V lost 1 base, J lost 0 bases, and 7 bases lay in between. DNA for the CDR3: TGTGCCAGTAGTATAGCGGGAAGCTCCTACGAGCAGTACTTC. Protein sequence: CASSIAGSSYEQYF. Full variable domain (outside the CDR3, taken from reference TRBV19 and TRBJ2-7): DGGITQSPKYLFRKEGQNVTLSCEQNLNHDAMYWYRQDPGQGLRLIYYSQIVNDFQKGDIAEGYSVSREKKESFPLTVTSAQKNPTAFYLCASSIAGSSYEQYFGPGTRLTVT.

The chain recombines TRBV7-2 with TRBJ2-1; no definite D call. The end of the DNA is better explained by TRBJ2-7, so the J call may be wrong. CDR3 size: 15 residues. Per germline, CDR1 SGHTA and CDR2 FQGNSA. The CDR3 loop is CASSLDAFTYNEQYF. CDR3 nucleotide sequence: TGTGCCAGCAGCTTAGATGCCTTTACTTACAATGAGCAGTACTTC.